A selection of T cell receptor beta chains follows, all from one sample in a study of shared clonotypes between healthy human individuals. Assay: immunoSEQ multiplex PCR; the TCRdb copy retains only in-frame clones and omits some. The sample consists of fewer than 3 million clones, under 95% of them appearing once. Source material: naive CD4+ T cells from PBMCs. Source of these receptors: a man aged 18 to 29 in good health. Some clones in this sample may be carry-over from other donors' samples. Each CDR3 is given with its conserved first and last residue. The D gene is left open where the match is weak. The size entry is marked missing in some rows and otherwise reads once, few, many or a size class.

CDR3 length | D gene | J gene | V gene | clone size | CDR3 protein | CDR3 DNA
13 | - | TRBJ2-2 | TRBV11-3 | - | CASSSPSTGELFF | TGTGCCAGCAGCTCCCCATCGACCGGGGAGCTGTTTTTT
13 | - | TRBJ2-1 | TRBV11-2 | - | CASRSLQGPEQFF | TGTGCCAGCAGAAGCCTACAGGGTCCTGAGCAGTTCTTC
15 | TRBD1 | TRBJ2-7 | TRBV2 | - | CASRINRDRAYEQYF | TGTGCCAGCAGAATTAACCGGGACAGGGCCTACGAGCAGTACTTC
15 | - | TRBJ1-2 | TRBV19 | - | CASSIPDRPYYGYTF | TGTGCCAGTAGTATTCCCGACAGGCCTTACTATGGCTACACCTTC
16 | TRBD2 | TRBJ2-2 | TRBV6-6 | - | CASSPGLAYATGELFF | TGTGCCAGCAGTCCAGGACTAGCGTATGCTACCGGGGAGCTGTTTTTT
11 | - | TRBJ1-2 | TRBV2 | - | CASSEAGGYTF | TGTGCCAGCAGTGAAGCTGGGGGCTACACCTTC
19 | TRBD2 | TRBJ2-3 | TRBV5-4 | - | CASSYSRTSGSIGTDTQYF | TGTGCCAGCAGCTACTCCCGCACTAGCGGGAGTATTGGTACAGATACGCAGTATTTT
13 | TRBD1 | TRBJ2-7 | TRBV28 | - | CASSMGQPSEQYF | TGTGCCAGCAGTATGGGACAGCCCTCCGAGCAGTACTTC
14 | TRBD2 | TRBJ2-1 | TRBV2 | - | CASVTSGRHNEQFF | TGTGCCAGCGTGACTAGCGGGAGGCACAATGAGCAGTTCTTC
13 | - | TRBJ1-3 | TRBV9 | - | CASSLTSAGVMSF | TGTGCCAGCAGCTTAACCTCCGCGGGAGTTATGTCTTTT
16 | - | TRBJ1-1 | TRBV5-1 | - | CASSLASGRTYTEAFF | TGCGCCAGCAGCTTGGCCTCGGGCAGGACGTACACTGAAGCTTTCTTT
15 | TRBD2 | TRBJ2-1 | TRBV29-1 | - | CSDLPPGLPNNEQFF | TGCAGCGATTTACCCCCGGGACTACCAAACAATGAGCAGTTCTTC
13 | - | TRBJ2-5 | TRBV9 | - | CASSVGPTETQYF | TGTGCCAGCAGCGTGGGCCCCACCGAGACCCAGTACTTC
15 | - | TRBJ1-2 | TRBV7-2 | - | CASSGMQGLSYGYTF | TGTGCCAGCAGCGGAATGCAAGGGTTGTCCTATGGCTACACCTTC
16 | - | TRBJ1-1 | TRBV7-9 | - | CASSLTRPLGDTEAFF | TGTGCCAGCAGCTTAACGAGGCCTCTTGGGGACACTGAAGCTTTCTTT
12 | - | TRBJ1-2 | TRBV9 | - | CASAALGYGYTF | TGTGCCAGCGCGGCTTTGGGCTATGGCTACACCTTC
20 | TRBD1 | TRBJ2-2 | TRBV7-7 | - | CASSLGATGGPQGRTGELFF | TGTGCCAGCAGCTTAGGTGCGACAGGGGGCCCGCAGGGAAGAACCGGGGAGCTGTTTTTT
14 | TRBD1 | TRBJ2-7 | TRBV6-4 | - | CASKKDRGHYEQYF | TGTGCCAGCAAGAAAGACAGGGGCCACTACGAGCAGTACTTC
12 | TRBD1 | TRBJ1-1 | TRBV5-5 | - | CASSSPTGKAFF | TGTGCCAGCAGCTCTCCGACAGGGAAAGCTTTCTTT
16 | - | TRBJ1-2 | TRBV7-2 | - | CASSSSQGRANYGYTF | TGTGCCAGCAGCTCCTCACAGGGTCGAGCTAACTATGGCTACACCTTC
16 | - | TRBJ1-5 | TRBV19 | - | CASSMGFGGRNQPQHF | TGTGCCAGTAGTATGGGTTTTGGGGGCCGCAATCAGCCCCAGCATTTT
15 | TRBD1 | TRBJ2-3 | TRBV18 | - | CASSPRDRPHHTQYF | TGTGCCAGCTCACCCCGGGACAGGCCACACCATACGCAGTATTTT
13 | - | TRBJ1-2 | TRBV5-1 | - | CASSLQVNYGYTF | TGCGCCAGCAGCTTGCAGGTTAACTATGGCTACACCTTC
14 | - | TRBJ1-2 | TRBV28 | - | CASIRPGGGYGYTF | TGTGCCAGCATTCGCCCGGGGGGGGGCTATGGCTACACCTTC
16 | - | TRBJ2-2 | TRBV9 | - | CASSLRDSSATGELFF | TGTGCCAGCAGCCTAAGGGACTCCTCCGCGACCGGGGAGCTGTTTTTT
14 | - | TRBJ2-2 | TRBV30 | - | CAIKPGQYYGELFF | TGTGCCATCAAACCTGGACAGTATTACGGGGAGCTGTTTTTT
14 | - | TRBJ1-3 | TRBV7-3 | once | CASSPRDIRNTIYF | TGTGCCAGCAGCCCCCGGGACATTCGAAACACCATATATTTT
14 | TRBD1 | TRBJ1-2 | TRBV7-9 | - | CASSSRTGFYGYTF | TGTGCCAGCAGCTCTCGGACAGGATTTTATGGCTACACCTTC
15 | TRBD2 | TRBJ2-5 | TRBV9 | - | CASSVGGLAGETQYF | TGTGCCAGCAGCGTAGGGGGACTAGCGGGAGAGACCCAGTACTTC
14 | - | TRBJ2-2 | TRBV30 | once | CAGDTQVNTGELFF | TGTGCCGGGGACACTCAGGTGAACACCGGGGAGCTGTTTTTT
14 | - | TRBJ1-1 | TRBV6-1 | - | CASTTGPENTEAFF | TGTGCCAGCACGACGGGGCCCGAGAACACTGAAGCTTTCTTT
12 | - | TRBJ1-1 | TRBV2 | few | CASSESGPEAFF | TGTGCCAGCAGTGAGTCCGGGCCTGAAGCTTTCTTT
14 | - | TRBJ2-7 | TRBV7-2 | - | CASSSLSGFDEQYF | TGTGCCAGCAGCTCCCTCTCAGGCTTTGACGAGCAGTACTTC
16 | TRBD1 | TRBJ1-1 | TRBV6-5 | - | CASSYSQGGLNTEAFF | TGTGCCAGCAGTTACTCTCAAGGGGGCCTGAACACTGAAGCTTTCTTT
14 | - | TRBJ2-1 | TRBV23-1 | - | CASSLWGPYNEQFF | TGCGCCAGCAGTCTTTGGGGCCCTTACAATGAGCAGTTCTTC
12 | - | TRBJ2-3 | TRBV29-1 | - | CSVDDQGGTQYF | TGCAGCGTTGATGACCAGGGAGGCACGCAGTATTTT
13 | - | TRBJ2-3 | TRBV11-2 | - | CASSSYRTDTQYF | TGTGCCAGCAGCTCCTACCGCACAGATACGCAGTATTTT
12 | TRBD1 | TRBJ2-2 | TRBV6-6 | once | CASGQGPGELFF | TGTGCCAGCGGACAGGGTCCCGGGGAGCTGTTTTTT
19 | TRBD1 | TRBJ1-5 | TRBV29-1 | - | CSVEEGQATTLYSNQPQHF | TGCAGCGTAGAAGAGGGACAGGCCACGACTCTCTATAGCAATCAGCCCCAGCATTTT
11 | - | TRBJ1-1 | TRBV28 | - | CASSSNREAFF | TGTGCCAGCAGTTCGAACAGAGAAGCTTTCTTT
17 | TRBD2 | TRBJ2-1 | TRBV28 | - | CASRPALGTSGRSQQFF | TGTGCCAGCAGGCCCGCCTTAGGGACTAGCGGGAGGTCTCAGCAGTTCTTC
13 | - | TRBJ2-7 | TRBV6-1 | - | CASSGIFPYEQYF | TGTGCCAGCAGCGGGATTTTCCCCTACGAGCAGTACTTC
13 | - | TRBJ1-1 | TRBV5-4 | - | CASSFRGREEAFF | TGTGCCAGCAGCTTCAGGGGCCGCGAGGAAGCTTTCTTT
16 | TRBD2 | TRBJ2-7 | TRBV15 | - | CATSRGGLAGSYEQYF | TGTGCCACCAGCAGAGGGGGACTAGCGGGTTCCTACGAGCAGTACTTC
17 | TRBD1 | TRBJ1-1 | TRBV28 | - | CASSFPQIDRGNTEAFF | TGTGCCAGCAGTTTCCCGCAAATCGACAGGGGGAACACTGAAGCTTTCTTT
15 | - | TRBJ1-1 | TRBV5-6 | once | CASSLGLGAGTEAFF | TGTGCCAGCAGCTTGGGCTTGGGGGCAGGAACTGAAGCTTTCTTT
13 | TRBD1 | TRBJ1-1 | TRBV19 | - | CASNPQGRTEAFF | TGTGCCAGTAATCCACAGGGGCGCACTGAAGCTTTCTTT